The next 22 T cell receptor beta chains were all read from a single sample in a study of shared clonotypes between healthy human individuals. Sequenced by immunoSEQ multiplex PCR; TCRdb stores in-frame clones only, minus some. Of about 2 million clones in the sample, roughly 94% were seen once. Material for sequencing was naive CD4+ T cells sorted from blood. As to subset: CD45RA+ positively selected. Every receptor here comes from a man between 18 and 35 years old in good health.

The CDR3 loop is CASSAGLAYEQYF. CDR3 DNA: TGTGCCAGCTCAGCGGGACTAGCCTACGAGCAGTACTTC. The chain is built from TRBV18 and TRBJ2-7; 8 bases fit TRBD2. The V gene's germline CDR1 is KGHSH and CDR2 LQKENI. V was clipped by 5 bases and J by 2 bases; unmatched bases: 2. This CDR3 contains 13 residues.

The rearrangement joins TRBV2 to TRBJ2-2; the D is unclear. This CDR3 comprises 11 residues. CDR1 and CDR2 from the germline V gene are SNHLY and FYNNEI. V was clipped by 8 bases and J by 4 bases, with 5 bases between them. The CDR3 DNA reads TGTGCCAGCTCACCCACCGGGGAGCTGTTTTTT. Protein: CASSPTGELFF.

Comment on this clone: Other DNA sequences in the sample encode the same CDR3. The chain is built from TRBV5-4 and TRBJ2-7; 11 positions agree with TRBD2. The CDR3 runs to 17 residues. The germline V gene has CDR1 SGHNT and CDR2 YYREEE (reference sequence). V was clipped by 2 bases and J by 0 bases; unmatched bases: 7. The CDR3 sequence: CASSLGLAGGSSYEQYF. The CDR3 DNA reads TGTGCCAGCAGCTTAGGACTAGCGGGTGGGAGCTCCTACGAGCAGTACTTC.

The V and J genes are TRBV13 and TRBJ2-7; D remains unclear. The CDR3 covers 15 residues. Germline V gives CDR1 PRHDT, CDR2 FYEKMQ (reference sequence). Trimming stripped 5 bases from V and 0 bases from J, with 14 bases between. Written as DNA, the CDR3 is TGTGCCAGCAGCGCCCGAAAACGGGCCTCCTACGAGCAGTACTTC. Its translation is CASSARKRASYEQYF.

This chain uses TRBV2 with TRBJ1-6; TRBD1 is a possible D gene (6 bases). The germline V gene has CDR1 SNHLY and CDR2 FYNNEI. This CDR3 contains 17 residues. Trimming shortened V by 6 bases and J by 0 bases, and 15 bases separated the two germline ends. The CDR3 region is CASRRDILSSYNSPLHF. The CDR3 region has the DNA TGTGCCAGCAGGCGGGACATACTCAGCTCCTATAATTCACCCCTCCACTTT.

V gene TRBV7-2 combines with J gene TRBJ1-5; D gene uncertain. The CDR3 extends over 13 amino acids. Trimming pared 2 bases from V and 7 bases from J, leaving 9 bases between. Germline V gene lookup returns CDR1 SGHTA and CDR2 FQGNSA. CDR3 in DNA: TGTGCCAGCAGCTTACGCAGTATCCAGCCCCAGCATTTT. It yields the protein CASSLRSIQPQHF.

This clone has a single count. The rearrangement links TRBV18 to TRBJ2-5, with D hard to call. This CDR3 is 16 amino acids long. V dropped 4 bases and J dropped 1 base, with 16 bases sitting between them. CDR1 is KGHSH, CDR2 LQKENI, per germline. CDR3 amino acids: CASSLGSSTSQETQYF. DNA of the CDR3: TGTGCCAGCTCACTTGGTTCAAGCACCTCCCAAGAGACCCAGTACTTC.

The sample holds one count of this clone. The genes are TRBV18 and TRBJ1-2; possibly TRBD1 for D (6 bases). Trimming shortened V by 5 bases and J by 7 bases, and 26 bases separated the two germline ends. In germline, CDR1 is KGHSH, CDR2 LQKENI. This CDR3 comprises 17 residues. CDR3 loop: CASSNTPLTGPITGYTF. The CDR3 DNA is TGTGCCAGCTCAAACACCCCTCTGACAGGCCCCATTACTGGCTACACCTTC. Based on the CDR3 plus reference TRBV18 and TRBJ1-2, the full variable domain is NAGVMQNPRHLVRRRGQEARLRCSPMKGHSHVYWYRQLPEEGLKFMVYLQKENIIDESGMPKERFSAEFPKEGPSILRIQQVVRGDSAAYFCASSNTPLTGPITGYTFGSGTRLTVV.

In DNA form, the CDR3 reads TGTGCCAGTAGTCTACTGCTGACCTCAGCTAACTATGGCTACACCTTC. Translated: CASSLLLTSANYGYTF. The chain joins TRBV19 to TRBJ1-2; no firm D call. The V end was cut by 5 bases, the J end by 0 bases, with 16 bases between. Germline assignment: CDR1 LNHDA and CDR2 SQIVND (reference sequence). The CDR3 length is 16 residues.

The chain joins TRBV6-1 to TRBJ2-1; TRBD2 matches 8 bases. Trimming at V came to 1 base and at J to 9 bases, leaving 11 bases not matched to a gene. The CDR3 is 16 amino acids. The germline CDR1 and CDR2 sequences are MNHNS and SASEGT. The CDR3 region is CASSEGRAGASTEQFF. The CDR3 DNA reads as TGTGCCAGCAGTGAAGGTAGAGCGGGGGCCTCTACTGAGCAGTTCTTC.

The CDR3 loop reads CASSEGLGQGRGSPFF. DNA of the CDR3: TGCGCCAGCAGTGAGGGTTTAGGACAGGGGAGGGGAAGTCCGTTCTTC. This chain connects TRBV10-2 to TRBJ2-1; 9 bases are shared with TRBD1. The CDR3 is made up of 16 amino acids. CDR1 is WSHSY and CDR2 is SAAADI in the germline V gene. Germline trimming cut 2 bases from V and 15 bases from J; bases unmatched to any gene: 17.

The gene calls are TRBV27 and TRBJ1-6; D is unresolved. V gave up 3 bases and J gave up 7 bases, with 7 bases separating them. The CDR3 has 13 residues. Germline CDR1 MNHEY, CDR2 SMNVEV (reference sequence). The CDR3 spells CASSFVSNSPLHF. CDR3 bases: TGTGCCAGCAGTTTTGTGTCGAATTCACCCCTCCACTTT.

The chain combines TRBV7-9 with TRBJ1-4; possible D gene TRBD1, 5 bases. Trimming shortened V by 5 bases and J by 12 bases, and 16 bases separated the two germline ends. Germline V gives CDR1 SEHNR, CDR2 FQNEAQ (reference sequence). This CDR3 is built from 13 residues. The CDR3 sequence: CASSRSGASELFF. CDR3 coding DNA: TGTGCCAGCAGCCGATCCGGGGCCTCAGAACTGTTTTTT.

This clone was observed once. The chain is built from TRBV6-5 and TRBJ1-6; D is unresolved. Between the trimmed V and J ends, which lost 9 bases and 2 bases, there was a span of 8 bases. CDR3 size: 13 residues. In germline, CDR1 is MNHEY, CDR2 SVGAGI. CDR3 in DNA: TGTGCCAGTAGGCTTACCTATAATTCACCCCTCCACTTT. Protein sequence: CASRLTYNSPLHF.

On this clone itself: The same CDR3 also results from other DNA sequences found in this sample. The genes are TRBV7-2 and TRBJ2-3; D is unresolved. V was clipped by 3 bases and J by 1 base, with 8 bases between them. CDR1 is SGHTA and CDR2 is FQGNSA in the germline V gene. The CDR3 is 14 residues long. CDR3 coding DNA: TGTGCCAGCAGCTTGGACCGAGGCACAGATACGCAGTATTTT. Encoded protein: CASSLDRGTDTQYF.

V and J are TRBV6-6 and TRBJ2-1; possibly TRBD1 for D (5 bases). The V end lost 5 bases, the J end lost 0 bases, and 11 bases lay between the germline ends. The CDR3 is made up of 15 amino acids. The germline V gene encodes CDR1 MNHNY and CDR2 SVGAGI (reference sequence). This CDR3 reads CASSQPGNSYNEQFF. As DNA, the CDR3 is TGTGCCAGCAGTCAACCAGGGAACTCCTACAATGAGCAGTTCTTC.

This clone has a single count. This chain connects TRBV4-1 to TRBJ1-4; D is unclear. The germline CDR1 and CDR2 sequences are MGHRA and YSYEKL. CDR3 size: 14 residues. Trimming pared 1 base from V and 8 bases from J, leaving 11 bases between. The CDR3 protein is CASSQAQVLEKLFF. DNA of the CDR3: TGCGCCAGCAGCCAAGCGCAGGTACTCGAAAAACTGTTTTTT.

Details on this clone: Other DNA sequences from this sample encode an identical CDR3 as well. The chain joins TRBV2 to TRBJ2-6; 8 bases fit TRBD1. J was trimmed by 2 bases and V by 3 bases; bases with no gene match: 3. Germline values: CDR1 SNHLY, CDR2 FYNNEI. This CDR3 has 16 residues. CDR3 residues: CASSEQGAAGANVLTF. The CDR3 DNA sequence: TGTGCCAGCAGTGAGCAGGGGGCGGCTGGGGCCAACGTCCTGACTTTC.

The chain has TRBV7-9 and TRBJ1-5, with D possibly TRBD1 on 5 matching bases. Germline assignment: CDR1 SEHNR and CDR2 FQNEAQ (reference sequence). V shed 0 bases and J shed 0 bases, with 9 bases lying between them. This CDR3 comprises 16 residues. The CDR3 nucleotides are TGTGCCAGCAGCTTAGCGGGGGGTGGTAGCAATCAGCCCCAGCATTTT. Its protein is CASSLAGGGSNQPQHF.

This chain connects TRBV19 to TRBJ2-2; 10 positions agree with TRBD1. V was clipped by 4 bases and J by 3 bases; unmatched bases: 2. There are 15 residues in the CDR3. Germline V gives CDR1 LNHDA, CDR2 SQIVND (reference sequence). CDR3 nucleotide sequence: TGTGCCAGTAGTACCGGGACAGGGGACACCGGGGAGCTGTTTTTT. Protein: CASSTGTGDTGELFF.

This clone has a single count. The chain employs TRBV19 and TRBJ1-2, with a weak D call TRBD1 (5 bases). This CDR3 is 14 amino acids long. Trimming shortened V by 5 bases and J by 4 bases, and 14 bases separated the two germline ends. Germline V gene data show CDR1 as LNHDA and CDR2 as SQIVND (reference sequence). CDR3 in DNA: TGTGCCAGTAGTCGCGACGACAGACCCTATGGCTACACCTTC. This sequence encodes CASSRDDRPYGYTF.

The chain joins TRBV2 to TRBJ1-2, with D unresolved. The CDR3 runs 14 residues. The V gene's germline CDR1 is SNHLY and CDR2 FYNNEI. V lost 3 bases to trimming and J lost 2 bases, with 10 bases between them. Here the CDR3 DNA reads TGTGCCAGCAGTGATTCCAGTTTAAACTATGGCTACACCTTC. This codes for CASSDSSLNYGYTF.